This is a list of T cell receptor beta chains from one sample in a study of control samples from healthy donors and cancer patients. Here immunoSEQ multiplex PCR was the method, and the copy in TCRdb shows in-frame clones only, minus some. The table includes roughly 130,000 clones, around nine tenths detected once. The sequenced material came from blood. Receptors were obtained from a man over 45 in good health. Both conserved end residues are part of each CDR3. The D gene is left open where the match is weak. The size entry is marked missing in some rows and otherwise reads once, few, many or a size class.

j_call v_call d_call clone_size cdr3_nt cdr3_aa
TRBJ2-7 TRBV21-1 - - TGTGCCAGCAGCAAACCCCCGACAGGTTTAACCTACGAGCAGTACTTC CASSKPPTGLTYEQYF
TRBJ1-6 TRBV7-3 TRBD1 - TGTGCCAGCAGCATGGGACAGGGGAGTTCACCCCTCCACTTT CASSMGQGSSPLHF
TRBJ1-2 TRBV2 - - TGTGCCAGCAGACTTACCCTAAACTATGGCTACACCTTC CASRLTLNYGYTF
TRBJ1-4 TRBV2 - - TGTGCCAGCAGTGAAGCTGGCTCAGAGGGAGAAAAACTGTTTTTT CASSEAGSEGEKLFF
TRBJ1-5 TRBV5-1 - - TGCGCCAGCAGCTTGGGCCAGAGAGATCAGCCCCAGCATTTT CASSLGQRDQPQHF
TRBJ2-2 TRBV11-3 - - TGTGCCAGCAGCCCCACTCGTTTAGTAAACACCGGGGAGCTGTTTTTT CASSPTRLVNTGELFF
TRBJ1-5 TRBV7-7 - few TGTGCCAGCAGCCCCGGGTTGGATCAGCCCCAGCATTTT CASSPGLDQPQHF
TRBJ1-2 TRBV2 - - TGTGCCAGCAGTGTTCGGGATCCTAACTATGGCTACACCTTC CASSVRDPNYGYTF
TRBJ1-5 TRBV7-7 - - TGTGCTAGCAGCTTAGGGCAGGGGTGTCCCAACATCAAGCCCCAGCATTTT CASSLGQGCPNIKPQHF
TRBJ1-5 TRBV4-1 - once TGCGCCAGCAGCCAAGATTCTGAGGGCGTGCATCAGCCCCAGCATTTT CASSQDSEGVHQPQHF
TRBJ2-3 TRBV19 - - TGTGCCAGTACAGGGACCACGGGTGGAGATACGCAGTATTTT CASTGTTGGDTQYF
TRBJ2-3 TRBV7-9 - - TGTGCCAGCAGACTTGACGCCCGTGGAGATACGCAGTATTTT CASRLDARGDTQYF
TRBJ2-7 TRBV7-6 - once TGTGCCAGCAGCTCCACAGGGTTCGAGCAGTACTTC CASSSTGFEQYF
TRBJ1-4 TRBV11-2 - - TGTGCCAGCAGCAATTCATACTTTATTAATGAAAAACTGTTTTTT CASSNSYFINEKLFF
TRBJ1-1 TRBV10-3 - - TGTGCCATCAGTGATCCCGACGTGGTGGTGACTGAAGCTTTCTTT CAISDPDVVVTEAFF
TRBJ2-3 TRBV5-1 TRBD2 once TGCGCCAGCAGCTTGGCCGTCGGGAGGGAAAATACGCAGTATTTT CASSLAVGRENTQYF
TRBJ1-6 TRBV11-3 - - TGTGCCAGCAGCCCTACGACGGGGTCACCCCTCCACTTT CASSPTTGSPLHF
TRBJ2-1 TRBV19 - - TGTGCCAGTAGTAAGGTTGTCAGATCCAATGAGCAGTTCTTC CASSKVVRSNEQFF
TRBJ2-5 TRBV12-3/TRBV12-4 TRBD1 once TGTGCCAGCAGTTCGACAGGGGTCGAGACCCAGTACTTC CASSSTGVETQYF
TRBJ1-5 TRBV2 TRBD1 - TGTGCCAGCAGTGGGCGTCAGGGGGCGCTCCTCAATCAGCCCCAGCATTTT CASSGRQGALLNQPQHF
TRBJ2-7 TRBV6-5 TRBD2 - TGTGCCAGCAGTTACTGGACTAGTGGGTACGAGCAGTACTTC CASSYWTSGYEQYF
TRBJ1-1 TRBV12-3/TRBV12-4 - - TGTGCCAGCAGTTTAGTACAGGGCACTGAAGCTTTCTTT CASSLVQGTEAFF
TRBJ2-1 TRBV29-1 - once TGCAGCGTTGGGGTCGGTTACAATGAGCAGTTCTTC CSVGVGYNEQFF
TRBJ2-7 TRBV10-2 - - TGCGCCAGCACTATAGGCTACGAGCAGTACTTC CASTIGYEQYF
TRBJ2-1 TRBV27 - - TGTGCCAGCAGTCTCGGGACTCACTGGGAGAATGAGCAGTTCTTC CASSLGTHWENEQFF
TRBJ2-4 TRBV25-1 TRBD2 - TGTGCCAGCAGTGGTGCTAGCGGGGGGCGGGAAAACATTCAGTACTTC CASSGASGGRENIQYF
TRBJ1-1 TRBV30 TRBD1 - TGTGCCTGGACAGGGACAGGGTGGACTGAAGCTTTCTTT CAWTGTGWTEAFF
TRBJ2-1 TRBV13 TRBD2 - TGTGCCAGCAGCTCCCAACTAGCGGGGGGCTCTCGGAATGAGCAGTTCTTC CASSSQLAGGSRNEQFF
TRBJ2-7 TRBV28 - - TGTGCCAGCATCCCCCGGAGGGTGGGGGGAAACTACGAGCAGTACTTC CASIPRRVGGNYEQYF
TRBJ2-1 TRBV19 - few TGTGCCAGTAGTATAGGAGGGGAGGCCTACAATGAGCAGTTCTTC CASSIGGEAYNEQFF
TRBJ2-7 TRBV5-3 TRBD2 - TGTGCCAGAAGACGCCAACTAGCGGGTGATCCCTACGAGCAGTACTTC CARRRQLAGDPYEQYF
TRBJ1-2 TRBV5-1 - once TGCGCCAGCAGCCACGGACAGTTTGGAGCTAACTATGGCTACACCTTC CASSHGQFGANYGYTF
TRBJ1-2 TRBV2 TRBD1 - TGTGCCAGCCCCCAAGGGTTGACAGGGGGCTCTGGCTACACCTTC CASPQGLTGGSGYTF
TRBJ1-5 TRBV28 - - TGTGCCAGCAGACAGGGAAACTTCTATAGCAATCAGCCCCAGCATTTT CASRQGNFYSNQPQHF
TRBJ2-5 TRBV30 TRBD1 - TGTGCCTGGAGGGACAGGGGGGAGGCTATCGGGGAGACCCAGTACTTC CAWRDRGEAIGETQYF
TRBJ2-7 TRBV30 - - TGTGCCTGGAGTGTAAATGGGGTCTCCTACGAGCAGTACTTC CAWSVNGVSYEQYF
TRBJ2-7 TRBV5-1 TRBD1 once TGCGCCAGCAGCTTATCGACAGGGGGCATCTACGAGCAGTACTTC CASSLSTGGIYEQYF
TRBJ2-7 TRBV27 TRBD2 - TGTGCCAGCAGTCCCAGGACTAGCGGGGGGGGCGAGCAGTACTTC CASSPRTSGGGEQYF
TRBJ2-1 TRBV11-3 - - TGTGCCAGCAGCTTAGACCCAAGCTCCTACAATGAGCAGTTCTTC CASSLDPSSYNEQFF
TRBJ1-3 TRBV30 - once TGTGCCTGGCAGGGGTATGATGGAAACACCATATATTTT CAWQGYDGNTIYF